One T cell receptor beta chain is described in this entry. Its antigen is still unknown. Expressed TCRB transcripts were sequenced because the entire RNA isolate underwent reverse transcription. Sequenced by immunoSEQ multiplex PCR; TCRdb stores in-frame clones only, minus some. The sample shows some 150,000 clones, 40% to 60% of them seen only once. The J segment lost 8 bases and the V segment lost 6 bases, leaving 8 bases of the junction unmatched. Germline values: CDR1 MNHNS, CDR2 SASEGT. This CDR3 contains 13 residues. The data stem from a study of beta chain features in type 1 diabetes. General study findings and limits: In all four CD4+ subsets, TCRB CDR3 length was significantly, moderately reduced in type 1 diabetes. A pattern of fewer insertions and more deletions at VDJ junctions was seen in type 1 diabetes patients. A possible short-template PCR bias applies equally to patients and controls. Sampled from patients, naive, central memory and Treg TCRB repertoires appeared more similar than those sampled from healthy donors.

The TCR was taken from a man aged 18 to 29 in good health. The chain recombines TRBV6-1 with TRBJ1-2; 8 nucleotides match TRBD1. The sample consisted of Tregs from blood. The DNA for the CDR3 is TGTGCCAGCAGCCCCGGACAGGGCTCGGGCTACACCTTC. Its protein is CASSPGQGSGYTF.